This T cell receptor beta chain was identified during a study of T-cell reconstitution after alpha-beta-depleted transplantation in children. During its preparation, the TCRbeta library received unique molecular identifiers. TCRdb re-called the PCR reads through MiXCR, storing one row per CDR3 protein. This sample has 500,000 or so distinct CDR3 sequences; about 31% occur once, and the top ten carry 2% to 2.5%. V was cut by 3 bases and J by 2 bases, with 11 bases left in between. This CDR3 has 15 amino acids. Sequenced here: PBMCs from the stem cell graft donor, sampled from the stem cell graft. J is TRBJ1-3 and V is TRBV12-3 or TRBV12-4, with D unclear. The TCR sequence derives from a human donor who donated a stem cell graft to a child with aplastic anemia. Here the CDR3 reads CASSFLAGTGNTIYF. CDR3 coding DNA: TGTGCCAGCAGTTTTTTGGCGGGAACTGGAAACACCATATATTTT.